The clone carrying this TCR beta chain was seen more than once but under ten times. Its antigen remains unknown. Amplification by 5'RACE using constant-segment primers produced TCR alpha and TCR beta cDNA libraries that carried sample barcodes and UMIs. MiXCR, applied by TCRdb to the 5' RACE reads, yields one record per CDR3 protein. The sample carries a few hundred thousand distinct CDR3 sequences, less than 25% recorded once. This sample is drawn from a study of T-cell memory formation after mild COVID-19. The germline V gene encodes CDR1 DFQATT and CDR2 SNEGSKA (reference sequence). This CDR3 spans 11 amino acids. V dropped 7 bases and J dropped 3 bases, with 9 bases sitting between them. Points from the study as a whole: The appearance of some responding clones in pre-infection memory suggested that cross-reactive memory joined. Whereas later expanders leaned CD4+, clones contracting day 15 to 85 showed a balanced CD4/CD8 makeup. Shrinking CD4+ clones resided mostly in CM and EM, and CD8+ ones in EMRA.

This chain uses TRBV20-1 with TRBJ1-1; D is unresolved. This TCR was recovered from an adult woman who had mild COVID-19 (a few samples of this study predate the infection). Cell type and time point are not known. The sample was PBMCs or a T cell subset sorted from them (not recorded which). As DNA, the CDR3 is TGCAGTGTAGATCAGTACACTGAAGCTTTCTTT. The encoded protein is CSVDQYTEAFF.